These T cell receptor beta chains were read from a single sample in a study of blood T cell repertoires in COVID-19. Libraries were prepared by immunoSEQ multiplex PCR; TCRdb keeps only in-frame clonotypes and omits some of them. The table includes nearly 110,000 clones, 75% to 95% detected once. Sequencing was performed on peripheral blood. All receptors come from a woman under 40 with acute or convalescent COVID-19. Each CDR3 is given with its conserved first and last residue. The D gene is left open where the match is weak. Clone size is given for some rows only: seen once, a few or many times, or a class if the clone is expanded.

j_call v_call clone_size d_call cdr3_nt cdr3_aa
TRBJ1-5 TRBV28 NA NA TGTGCCAGCAGTCACAGACAGGTCAATCAGCCCCAGCATTTT CASSHRQVNQPQHF
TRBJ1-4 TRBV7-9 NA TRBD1 TGTGCCAGCAGCCAGGACAGGGGGCTTAAAAAACTGTTTTTT CASSQDRGLKKLFF
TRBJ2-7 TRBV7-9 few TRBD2 TGTGCCAGCAGCTCTACAGCGGGGGGGCGCGAGCAGTACTTC CASSSTAGGREQYF
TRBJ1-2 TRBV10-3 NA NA TGTGCCATCAGTGATGGGAGGTCGAGCTATGGCTACACCTTC CAISDGRSSYGYTF
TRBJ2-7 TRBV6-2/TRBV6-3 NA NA TGTGCCAGCAGTACCCAGGGCCCCGGGTCTTTCGAGCAGTACTTC CASSTQGPGSFEQYF
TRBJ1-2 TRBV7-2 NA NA TGTGCCAGCAGCCCGGGGGGCGTCAATAGGGACTATGGCTACACCTTC CASSPGGVNRDYGYTF
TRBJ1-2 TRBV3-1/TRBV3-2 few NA TGTGCCAGCAGCCAAGTGGGGGCTACTAACTATGGCTACACCTTC CASSQVGATNYGYTF
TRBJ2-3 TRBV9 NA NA TGTGCCAGCAGCGTATCCTCAGGCCCCCGCTACAGAGATACGCAGTATTTT CASSVSSGPRYRDTQYF
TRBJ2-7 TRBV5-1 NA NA TGCGCCAGCAGCCCATCTACCGGCGCACAGGGCTACGAGCAGTACTTC CASSPSTGAQGYEQYF
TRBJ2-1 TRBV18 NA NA TGTGCCAGCTCACAAGCCGGAGCGGAAGCGTTCTTC CASSQAGAEAFF
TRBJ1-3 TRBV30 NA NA TGTGCCTGGAAGCTGCGCTCTGGAAACACCATATATTTT CAWKLRSGNTIYF
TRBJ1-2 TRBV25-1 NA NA TGTGCCAGCAGAGCGCGGAGGGAGTATGGCTACACCTTC CASRARREYGYTF
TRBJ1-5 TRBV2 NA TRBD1 TGTGCCAGCAGCGGGGACAGCGTTAGCAATCAGCCCCAGCATTTT CASSGDSVSNQPQHF
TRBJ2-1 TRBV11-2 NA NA TGTGCCAGCAGCTTTCGAGCGGACAGCTCCTACAATGAGCAGTTCTTC CASSFRADSSYNEQFF
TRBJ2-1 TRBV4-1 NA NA TGCGCCAGCAGCCCGCGGGGGCTATTAAGTAATGAGCAGTTCTTC CASSPRGLLSNEQFF
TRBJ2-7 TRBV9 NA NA TGTGCCAGCAGCGTCCAGGGGTCGAAGGTAAACGAGCAGTACTTC CASSVQGSKVNEQYF
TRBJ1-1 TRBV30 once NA TGTGCCTGGAGTTTAAGGGGCGGGAACACTGAAGCTTTCTTT CAWSLRGGNTEAFF
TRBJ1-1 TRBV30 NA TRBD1 TGTGCCTGGAGTGTGCCAAACAGGGGTAACACTGAAGCTTTCTTT CAWSVPNRGNTEAFF
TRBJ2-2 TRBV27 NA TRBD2 TGTGCCAGCAGATTTGGGGCGGGGGTAGCGAACACCGGGGAGCTGTTTTTT CASRFGAGVANTGELFF
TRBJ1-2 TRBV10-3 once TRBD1 TGTGCCATCAGTGAGTCGAGGCAAGGCAGGGGGCGCGGTGGCTACACCTTC CAISESRQGRGRGGYTF
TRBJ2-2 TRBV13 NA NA TGTGCCAGCAGCTACAGGAACACCGGGGAGCTGTTTTTT CASSYRNTGELFF
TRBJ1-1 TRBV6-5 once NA TGTGCCAGCAGAGATACAGGCCTGAACACTGAAGCTTTCTTT CASRDTGLNTEAFF
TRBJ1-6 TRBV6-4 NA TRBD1 TGTGCCAGCAGTGAGCGTGGACAGGGTTTTTCACCCCTCCACTTT CASSERGQGFSPLHF
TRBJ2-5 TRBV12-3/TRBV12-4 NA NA TGTGCCAGCAGTAGGGGCGGACAAGAGACCCAGTACTTC CASSRGGQETQYF
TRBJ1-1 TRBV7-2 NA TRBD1 TGTGCCAGCAGCCCCGGACAGGATGGCCGACGAGCTTTCTTT CASSPGQDGRRAFF
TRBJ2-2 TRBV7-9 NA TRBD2 TGTGCCAGCAGCGCTGGGACTAGCGGAAGGAACACCGGGGAGCTGTTTTTT CASSAGTSGRNTGELFF
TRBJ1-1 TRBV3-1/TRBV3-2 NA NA TGTGCCAGCAGCCAAGTAATCCAGAACGTGAACACTGAAGCTTTCTTT CASSQVIQNVNTEAFF
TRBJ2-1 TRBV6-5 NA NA TGTACATCCTGGAGGGAGTTCAACAATGAGCAGTTCTTC CTSWREFNNEQFF
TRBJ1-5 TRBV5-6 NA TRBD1 TGTGCCAGCAGCTACGGGACAGGCAATCAGCCCCAGCATTTT CASSYGTGNQPQHF
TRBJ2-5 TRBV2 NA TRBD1 TGTGCCACCGTTCGGGACAGGGACGAGACCCAGTACTTC CATVRDRDETQYF
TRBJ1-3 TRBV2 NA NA TGTGCCAGCAGCCGGGACATCGGAAACACCATATATTTT CASSRDIGNTIYF
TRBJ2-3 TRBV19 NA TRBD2 TGTGCCAGTAGTATTCGGACTAGCGGAGACGCCGGGCGGGATACGCAGTATTTT CASSIRTSGDAGRDTQYF
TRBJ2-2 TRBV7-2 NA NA TGTGCCAGCAGCTTATCCCTACGGACCGGGGAGCTGTTTTTT CASSLSLRTGELFF
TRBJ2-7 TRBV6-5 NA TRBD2 TGTGCCAGCAGTTATATGCCTAGCGGGACTTACGAGCAGTACTTC CASSYMPSGTYEQYF
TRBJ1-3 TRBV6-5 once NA TGTGCCAGCAGTTACAAGGGCAGGGGAATTGGAAACACCATATATTTT CASSYKGRGIGNTIYF
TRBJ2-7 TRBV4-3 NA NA TGCGCCAGCAGCCAAGATACGGTGGGCCTCTACGAGCAGTACTTC CASSQDTVGLYEQYF
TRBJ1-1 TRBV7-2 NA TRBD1 TGTGCCAGCCTCACCCGACAGGGGAGGTGGACTGAAGCTTTCTTT CASLTRQGRWTEAFF
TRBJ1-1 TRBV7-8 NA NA TGTGCCAGCAGCTTAGTGAGAGGGTTCGGTGAAGCTTTCTTT CASSLVRGFGEAFF
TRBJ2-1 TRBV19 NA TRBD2 TGTGCCAGTAGTTCCGGGGGGCTAGCGGGAGGCGGCTCCTACAATGAGCAGTTCTTC CASSSGGLAGGGSYNEQFF
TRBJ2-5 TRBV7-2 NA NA TGTGCCAGCAGCTCGTGGAGGTCGGGGGAAAAAGAGACCCAGTACTTC CASSSWRSGEKETQYF
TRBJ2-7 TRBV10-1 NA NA TGCGCCAGCAGTGCGAGCCACAGCTCCTACGAGCAGTACTTC CASSASHSSYEQYF
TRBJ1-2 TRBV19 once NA TGTGCCAGTAGTATAGAAACAGGGCGCGGCTACACCTTC CASSIETGRGYTF
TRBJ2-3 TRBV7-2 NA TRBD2 TGTGCCAGCAGAAAAGGACTAGCGGGAGTAAAGTATTTT CASRKGLAGVKYF
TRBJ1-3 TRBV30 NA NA TGTGCCTGGAGTGGAGAAGTTGGAAACACCATATATTTT CAWSGEVGNTIYF
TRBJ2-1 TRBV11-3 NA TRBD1 TGTGCCAGCAGCTCCCGGGACAGGGGCAATGAGCAGTTCTTC CASSSRDRGNEQFF
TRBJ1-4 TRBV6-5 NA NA TGTGCCAGCAGTTACTCGAGTATTGAAAAACTGTTTTTT CASSYSSIEKLFF
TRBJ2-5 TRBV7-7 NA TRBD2 TGTGCCAGCAGCTTAGGTGGCGGGGGGGGAGAGACCCAGTACTTC CASSLGGGGGETQYF
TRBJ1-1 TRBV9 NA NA TGTGCCAGCAGCGTAGGAGAGGCTGAAGCTTTCTTT CASSVGEAEAFF
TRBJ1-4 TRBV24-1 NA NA TGTGCCACCAGTGATTTACTAATACAACTGTGGCTTGCGGGTGATCCTCAAGAAAAACTGTTTTTT CATSDLLIQLWLAGDPQEKLFF
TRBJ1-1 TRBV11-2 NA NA TGTGCCAGCAGATTTGCCGGGGTCCCGAACACTGAAGCTTTCTTT CASRFAGVPNTEAFF
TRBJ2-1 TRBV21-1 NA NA TGTGCCAGCAGCGACCCTCAGGGGGCCAGAGGTGAGCAGTTCTTC CASSDPQGARGEQFF
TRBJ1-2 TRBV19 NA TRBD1 TGTGCCAGTAGTATCGCGGGACAGGGTAGAGGAGGCTACACCTTC CASSIAGQGRGGYTF